One and the same sample provided the 29 T cell receptor beta chains below, sequenced in a study of blood T cell repertoires in COVID-19. Only in-frame clones appear in the TCRdb table, and some are missing; sequencing was by immunoSEQ multiplex PCR. The sample holds roughly 290,000 clones; 75% to 90% are singletons and the top ten take less than 2.5%. The sequenced sample consisted of peripheral blood. The receptors come from a woman aged 30 to 39 who had recovered from COVID-19.

The chain joins TRBV6-2 or TRBV6-3 to TRBJ2-3; a weak D match, TRBD1 (5 bases). This CDR3 has 15 residues. Deletions cut 2 bases from V and 1 base from J, with 10 bases between. From germline, CDR1 is MNHEY and CDR2 SVGEGT. CDR3 DNA: TGTGCCAGCAGTTACCAGGGTAGTCGCACAGATACGCAGTATTTT. Amino acids: CASSYQGSRTDTQYF.

The chain recombines TRBV4-3 with TRBJ1-4, with 7 bases aligning to TRBD1. V gave up 4 bases and J gave up 6 bases; unmatched junction bases: 8. CDR1 is LGHNA and CDR2 is YSLEER in the germline V gene. This CDR3 contains 15 residues. CDR3 in amino acids: CASSRLDREDEKLFF. Here the CDR3 DNA reads TGCGCCAGCAGCCGACTAGACAGGGAGGATGAAAAACTGTTTTTT.

J is TRBJ2-7 and V is TRBV7-9; possibly TRBD2 for D (6 bases). Deletions cut 5 bases from V and 6 bases from J, with 20 bases between. CDR1 SEHNR and CDR2 FQNEAQ come from the germline V gene (reference sequence). The CDR3 consists of 15 residues. CDR3 coding DNA: TGTGCCAGCAGCCCCAGCGGGCCCTCGGGACGCGAGCAGTACTTC. Translating it yields CASSPSGPSGREQYF.

The V and J genes are TRBV3-1 (or the pseudogene TRBV3-2) and TRBJ2-7; D uncertain. V gave up 1 base and J gave up 6 bases, with 10 bases separating them. CDR1 and CDR2 (germline): LGHDT, YNNKEL (reference sequence). The length of the CDR3 is 13 residues. The CDR3 bases are TGTGCCAGCAGCCAAGGTTTCCCCCTCGAGCAGTACTTC. This codes for CASSQGFPLEQYF.

V is TRBV6-5 and J is TRBJ2-1; TRBD2 matches at 9 bases. CDR1 and CDR2 (germline): MNHEY, SVGAGI. The CDR3 has 15 residues. With V trimmed by 0 bases and J by 9 bases, 6 bases remained unmatched. As DNA, the CDR3 is TGTGCCAGCAGTTACTCTGGCGGGGGGGCCAGTGAGCAGTTCTTC. This sequence encodes CASSYSGGGASEQFF.

This sequence joins TRBV19 and TRBJ2-1; a weak D match, TRBD1 (6 bases). Between the trimmed V and J ends, which lost 5 bases and 1 base, there was a span of 15 bases. The CDR3 length is 16 residues. Germline CDR1 and CDR2: LNHDA and SQIVND (reference sequence). CDR3 bases: TGTGCCAGTAGTCCCACCCCGGGACATTCCTACAATGAGCAGTTCTTC. This codes for CASSPTPGHSYNEQFF. Based on the CDR3 plus reference TRBV19 and TRBJ2-1, the full variable domain is DGGITQSPKYLFRKEGQNVTLSCEQNLNHDAMYWYRQDPGQGLRLIYYSQIVNDFQKGDIAEGYSVSREKKESFPLTVTSAQKNPTAFYLCASSPTPGHSYNEQFFGPGTRLTVL.

The chain employs TRBV7-6 and TRBJ2-7; weak D call: TRBD1 (5 bases). This CDR3 region has 16 residues. Germline CDR1 reads SGHVS; CDR2 reads FNYEAQ. V dropped 5 bases and J dropped 0 bases, with 17 bases sitting between them. CDR3 region: CASSPKGAGASYEQYF. The DNA for the CDR3 is TGTGCCAGCAGCCCTAAAGGGGCCGGTGCCTCCTACGAGCAGTACTTC.

The V call is TRBV6-5, the J call TRBJ1-1, with 7 bases that match TRBD1. The CDR3 loop spans 13 amino acids. CDR1 is MNHEY, CDR2 SVGAGI, per germline. V was pared by 5 bases and J by 5 bases, with 5 bases of the junction left unmatched. The CDR3, as DNA: TGTGCCAGCAGTCTACAGGGGAGTACTGAAGCTTTCTTT. It yields the protein CASSLQGSTEAFF.

This clone was recorded once. Mismatch with germline at one junction end may stem from a read error. The chain employs TRBV7-7 and TRBJ2-2; 9 bases map to TRBD1. The CDR3 is 14 amino acids. Germline assignment: CDR1 SSHAT and CDR2 FNYEAQ (reference sequence). CDR3 loop: CASSHDRGAGELFF. The CDR3 bases are TGTGCTAGCAGCCATGACAGGGGGGCCGGGGAGCTGTTTTTT.

V usage is TRBV11-2 and J usage is TRBJ1-2, with no clear D. The V and J ends lost 0 bases and 0 bases respectively, with 8 bases between them. Germline values: CDR1 SGHAT, CDR2 FQNNGV. The CDR3 sequence is 15 residues long. The CDR3 protein is CASSLDPRANYGYTF. The DNA of the CDR3 is TGTGCCAGCAGCTTAGATCCCCGGGCTAACTATGGCTACACCTTC.

V is TRBV11-3 and J is TRBJ1-1, with D hard to call. The CDR3 covers 13 residues. Germline V gene sequence: CDR1 SGHNT, CDR2 YENEEA. The V end lost 2 bases, the J end lost 2 bases, and 6 bases lay between the germline ends. Here the CDR3 reads CASSLSSNTEAFF. Here the CDR3 DNA reads TGTGCCAGCAGCTTATCCTCTAACACTGAAGCTTTCTTT.

The chain uses TRBV23-1 and TRBJ2-2; 14 bases line up with TRBD2. TRBV23-1 is recorded as an ORF, its role being uncertain. The CDR3 is made up of 17 amino acids. Germline trimming cut 10 bases from V and 5 bases from J; bases unmatched to any gene: 12. CDR3 amino acids: CATPTTSGRVRTGELFF. CDR3 DNA: TGCGCCACCCCAACGACTAGCGGGAGGGTAAGGACCGGGGAGCTGTTTTTT.

J is TRBJ2-1 and V is TRBV6-5; D possibly corresponds to TRBD2 (6 bases). Germline V gene sequence: CDR1 MNHEY, CDR2 SVGAGI. The CDR3 spans 15 residues. Trimming stripped 2 bases from V and 2 bases from J, with 10 bases between. DNA for the CDR3: TGTGCCAGCAGTTACAGTCTAGCGACCTACAATGAGCAGTTCTTC. Translated, it gives CASSYSLATYNEQFF.

The genes are TRBV5-5 and TRBJ2-5; tentative D call: TRBD1 (6 bases). CDR3 size: 16 residues. Germline V lookup: CDR1 SGHKS, CDR2 YYEKEE (reference sequence). The ends were cut back, 2 bases at V and 4 bases at J, with 18 bases in the middle. The CDR3: CASSLSGVPLRETQYF. CDR3 DNA: TGTGCCAGCAGCTTATCAGGGGTCCCTTTGCGAGAGACCCAGTACTTC.

The V gene is TRBV27, the J gene TRBJ2-1; TRBD2 aligns across 14 bases. CDR1 and CDR2 from the germline V gene are MNHEY and SMNVEV (reference sequence). The CDR3 has 13 amino acids. CDR3 nucleotide sequence: TGTGCGACGGGACTAGCGGGAGCCAATGAGCAGTTCTTC. This sequence encodes CATGLAGANEQFF.

This clone appeared a few times. The chain's CDR3 is CASSIGDRRPQHF. The CDR3 bases are TGTGCCAGTAGTATAGGTGACAGAAGGCCCCAGCATTTT. The V and J genes are TRBV19 and TRBJ1-5, with D tentatively TRBD1 (5 bases). Per germline, CDR1 LNHDA and CDR2 SQIVND (reference sequence). The CDR3 runs to 13 residues. Trimming shortened V by 1 base and J by 9 bases, and 10 bases separated the two germline ends.

V and J are TRBV4-1 and TRBJ1-5, with TRBD1 as a possible D gene (6 bases). The CDR3 length is 15 residues. Deletions cut 5 bases from V and 0 bases from J, with 11 bases between. Per germline, CDR1 MGHRA and CDR2 YSYEKL. CDR3 residues: CASSEQGISNQPQHF. The CDR3, as DNA: TGCGCCAGCAGCGAACAGGGTATTAGCAATCAGCCCCAGCATTTT.

This chain connects TRBV29-1 to TRBJ2-1; possible D gene TRBD1, 6 bases. The V end lost 6 bases, the J end lost 0 bases, and 15 bases lay between the germline ends. Germline V CDR1 and CDR2: SQVTM, ANQGSEA. This CDR3 is 15 amino acids long. CDR3 region: CSVPGGQFSYNEQFF. The CDR3 coding sequence is TGCAGCGTCCCAGGCGGACAGTTCTCCTACAATGAGCAGTTCTTC.

V usage is TRBV5-1 and J usage is TRBJ2-5; 8 bases line up with TRBD2. The CDR3 is 15 amino acids. Germline values: CDR1 SGHRS, CDR2 YFSETQ. V was clipped by 5 bases and J by 2 bases; unmatched bases: 8. CDR3: CASRGSPSGQETQYF. CDR3 sequence (DNA): TGCGCCAGCAGAGGTTCTCCTAGCGGGCAAGAGACCCAGTACTTC.

V and J are TRBV4-2 and TRBJ2-2; 10 nucleotides agree with TRBD2. V was clipped by 0 bases and J by 1 base; unmatched bases: 2. The CDR3 extends over 17 amino acids. The V gene's germline CDR1 is LGHNA and CDR2 YNFKEQ. CDR3 coding DNA: TGTGCCAGCAGCCAAGAAATAGCGGGGGGGAACACCGGGGAGCTGTTTTTT. Translated, it gives CASSQEIAGGNTGELFF.

J is TRBJ1-5 and V is TRBV6-1; D gene ambiguous. The CDR3 is made up of 14 amino acids. Germline lookup yields CDR1 MNHNS and CDR2 SASEGT. Trimming cost V 2 bases and J 7 bases, with 12 bases left between them. DNA of the CDR3: TGTGCCAGCAGTGAACGGCAGGCTGGACAGCCCCAGCATTTT. As protein: CASSERQAGQPQHF.

The V and J genes are TRBV5-1 and TRBJ1-2; 9 bases fit TRBD1. V was clipped by 4 bases and J by 5 bases; unmatched bases: 6. Germline V gives CDR1 SGHRS, CDR2 YFSETQ. This CDR3 is built from 14 residues. The DNA of the CDR3 is TGCGCCAGCAGCACGGGACAGGGCGCGTATGGCTACACCTTC. Its protein product is CASSTGQGAYGYTF.

The CDR3 sequence: CASQDRQYQPQHF. The CDR3 DNA is TGTGCCAGCCAGGACAGGCAGTATCAGCCCCAGCATTTT. The rearrangement uses TRBV28 and TRBJ1-5; TRBD1 matches at 7 bases. From germline, CDR1 is MDHEN and CDR2 SYDVKM. The ends lost 8 bases at V and 5 bases at J; junction bases unmatched: 6. The CDR3 loop spans 13 amino acids.

In its sample, this clone was seen a few times. The J gene is TRBJ1-5, the V gene TRBV10-3; D is possibly TRBD1 (6 bases). The CDR3 is 14 residues long. The germline V and J ends were trimmed by 3 bases and 7 bases, with 13 bases remaining between them. The germline V gene encodes CDR1 ENHRY and CDR2 SYGVKD. The CDR3 is CAISDRGFGQPQHF. The DNA of the CDR3 is TGTGCCATCAGTGACAGGGGATTCGGGCAGCCCCAGCATTTT.

V gene TRBV7-3 combines with J gene TRBJ1-1; D remains ambiguous. V was trimmed by 5 bases and J by 0 bases, leaving 7 bases between them. The CDR3 length is 13 residues. Germline CDR1 SGHTA, CDR2 FQGTGA. The CDR3 DNA sequence: TGTGCCAGCAGCGGAGGGATGAACACTGAAGCTTTCTTT. Translating it yields CASSGGMNTEAFF.

V is TRBV7-2 and J is TRBJ2-7; 11 bases align to TRBD2. This CDR3 region has 13 residues. CDR1 and CDR2 (germline): SGHTA, FQGNSA. V lost 0 bases to trimming and J lost 12 bases; unmatched junction nucleotides: 4. The CDR3 DNA reads TGTGCCAGCAGCTTAGCTAGCGGGAGGGCGTCGTACTTC. Translation: CASSLASGRASYF.

J is TRBJ1-1 and V is TRBV5-1, with unresolved D. Per germline, CDR1 SGHRS and CDR2 YFSETQ. V shed 1 base and J shed 1 base, with 11 bases lying between them. There are 15 residues in the CDR3. The CDR3 loop reads CASSLISTSNTEAFF. The CDR3 region has the DNA TGCGCCAGCAGCTTGATATCTACGTCGAACACTGAAGCTTTCTTT.

This sequence joins TRBV7-2 and TRBJ2-7; D may be TRBD2 (6 bases). Germline V gives CDR1 SGHTA, CDR2 FQGNSA. Trimming removed 4 bases from V and 3 bases from J, with 16 bases in between. There are 15 residues in the CDR3. CDR3 residues: CASSWVEGSIYEQYF. DNA for the CDR3: TGTGCCAGCAGCTGGGTGGAGGGGTCCATCTACGAGCAGTACTTC.

This clone was observed a handful of times. The chain uses TRBV19 and TRBJ2-7; D may be TRBD2 (5 bases). Deletions cut 7 bases from V and 0 bases from J, with 13 bases between. The CDR3 spans 14 residues. Germline V lookup: CDR1 LNHDA, CDR2 SQIVND (reference sequence). CDR3 sequence reads: CASKLWRVSYEQYF. CDR3 DNA sequence: TGTGCCAGTAAGCTGTGGCGGGTCTCCTACGAGCAGTACTTC.